This TCR beta chain emerged from a study of PD-1 blockade in classical Hodgkin lymphoma. Study-wide context: The study gave patients nivolumab 3 mg/kg intravenously every 2 weeks.

With no exception, relapse followed autologous stem cell transplantation in all patients, and brentuximab vedotin exposure varied. The CDR3 is 17 amino acids. Whole-study findings and limits: Researchers reported that CD4+ TCR diversity, though not CD8+, rose significantly by C4D1.

TCRdb's copy holds only in-frame clones and misses some; the assay was immunoSEQ multiplex PCR. The table has more than 40,000 clones, around 72% seen once; the top ten hold 2.5% to 3.5%. Details on this clone: The antigen remains unidentified.

This receptor was identified in a human donor with classical Hodgkin lymphoma. The material was peripheral blood mononuclear cells (PBMCs), obtained before the second cycle of nivolumab. The chain combines TRBV21-1 with TRBJ2-7; no check of the table's D call, TRBD2, against the DNA was made. TRBV21-1 is recorded as a pseudogene. The CDR3 loop reads CASSRLAGGVRIYEQYF. The CDR3 nucleotides read TGTGCCAGCAGCAGACTAGCGGGGGGCGTCAGGATTTACGAGCAGTACTTC.